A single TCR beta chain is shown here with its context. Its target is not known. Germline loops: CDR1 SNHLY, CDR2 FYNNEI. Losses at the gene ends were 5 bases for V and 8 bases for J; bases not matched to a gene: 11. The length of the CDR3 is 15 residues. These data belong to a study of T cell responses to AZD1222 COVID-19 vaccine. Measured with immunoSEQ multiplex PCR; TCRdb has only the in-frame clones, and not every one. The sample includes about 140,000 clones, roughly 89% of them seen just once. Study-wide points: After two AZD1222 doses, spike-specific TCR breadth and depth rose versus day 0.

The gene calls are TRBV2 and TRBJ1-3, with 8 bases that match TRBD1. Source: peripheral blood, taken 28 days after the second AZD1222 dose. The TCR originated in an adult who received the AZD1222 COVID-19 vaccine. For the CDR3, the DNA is TGTGCCAGCAGTAGATCAGGGGGCCTAGGGGACACCATATATTTT. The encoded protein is CASSRSGGLGDTIYF.